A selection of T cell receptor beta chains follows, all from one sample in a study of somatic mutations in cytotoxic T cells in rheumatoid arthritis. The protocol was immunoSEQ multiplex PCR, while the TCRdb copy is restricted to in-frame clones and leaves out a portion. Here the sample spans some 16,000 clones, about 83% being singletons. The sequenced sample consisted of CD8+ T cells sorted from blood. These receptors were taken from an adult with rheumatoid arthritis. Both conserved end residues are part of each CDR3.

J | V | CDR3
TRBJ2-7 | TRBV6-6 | CASRIQPKYEQYF
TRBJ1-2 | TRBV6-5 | CASSWSLIQGQLGYTF
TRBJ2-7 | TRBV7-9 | CASSALSSYEQYF
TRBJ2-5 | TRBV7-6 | CASSLEPTQETQYF
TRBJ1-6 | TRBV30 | CAWSGLEGSPLHF
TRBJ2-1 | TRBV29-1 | CSVEGTDKNSYNEQFF
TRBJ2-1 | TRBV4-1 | CASSPMASSYNEQFF
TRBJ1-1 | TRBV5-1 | CASSLDAGPNTEAFF
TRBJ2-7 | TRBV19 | CASKPTGTAYEQYF
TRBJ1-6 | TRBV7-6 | CASSLEWQGAPLHF
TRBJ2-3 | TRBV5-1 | CASSLGDRGTDTQYF
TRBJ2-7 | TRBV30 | CAWNDGTGPSYEQYF